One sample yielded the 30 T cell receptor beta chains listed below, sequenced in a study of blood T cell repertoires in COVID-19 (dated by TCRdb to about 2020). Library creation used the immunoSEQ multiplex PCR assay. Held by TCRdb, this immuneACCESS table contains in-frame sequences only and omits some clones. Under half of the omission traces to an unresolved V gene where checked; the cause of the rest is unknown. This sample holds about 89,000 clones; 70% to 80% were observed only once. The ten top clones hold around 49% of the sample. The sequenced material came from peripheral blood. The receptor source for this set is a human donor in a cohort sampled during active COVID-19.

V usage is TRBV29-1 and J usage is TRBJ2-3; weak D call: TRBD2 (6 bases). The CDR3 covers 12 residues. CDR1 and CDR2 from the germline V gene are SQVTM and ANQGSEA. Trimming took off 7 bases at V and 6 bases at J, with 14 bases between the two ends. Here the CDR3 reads CSATLGGDTQYF. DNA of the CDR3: TGCAGCGCTACCCTTGGGGGGGATACGCAGTATTTT.

The CDR3 sequence is CATAAGGGREEQYF. CDR3 bases: TGTGCCACCGCGGCGGGGGGAGGCCGGGAAGAGCAGTACTTC. The chain has TRBV24-1 and TRBJ2-7, with 8 nucleotides matching TRBD2. After removal of 9 bases from V and 7 bases from J, the junction contained 13 bases not matched to a gene. CDR3 size: 14 residues. Germline V gene sequence: CDR1 KGHDR, CDR2 SFDVKD.

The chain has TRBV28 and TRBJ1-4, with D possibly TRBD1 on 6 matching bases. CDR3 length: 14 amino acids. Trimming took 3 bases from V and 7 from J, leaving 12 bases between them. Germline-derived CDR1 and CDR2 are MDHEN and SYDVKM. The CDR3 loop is CASSLGQGSEKLFF. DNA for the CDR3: TGTGCCAGCAGTTTGGGTCAGGGGAGTGAAAAACTGTTTTTT.

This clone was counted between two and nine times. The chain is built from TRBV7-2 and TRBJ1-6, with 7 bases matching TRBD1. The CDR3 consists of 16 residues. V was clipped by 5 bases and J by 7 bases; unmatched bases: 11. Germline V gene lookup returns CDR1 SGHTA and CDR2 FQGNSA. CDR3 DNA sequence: TGTGCCAGCAGCGTTATCACAGGGGCCCAAAATTCACCCCTCCACTTT. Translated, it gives CASSVITGAQNSPLHF.

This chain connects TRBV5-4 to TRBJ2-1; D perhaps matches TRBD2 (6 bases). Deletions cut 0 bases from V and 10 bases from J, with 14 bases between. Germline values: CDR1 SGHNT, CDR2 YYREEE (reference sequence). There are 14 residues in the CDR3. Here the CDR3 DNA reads TGTGCCAGCAGCTTGGCTGGGACTCGGATGGAGCAGTTCTTC. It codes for CASSLAGTRMEQFF.

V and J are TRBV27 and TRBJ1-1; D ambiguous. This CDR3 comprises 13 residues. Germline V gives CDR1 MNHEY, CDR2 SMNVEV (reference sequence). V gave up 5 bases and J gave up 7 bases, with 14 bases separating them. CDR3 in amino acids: CASSPLMASEAFF. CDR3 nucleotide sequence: TGTGCCAGCAGTCCGCTGATGGCCAGTGAAGCTTTCTTT.

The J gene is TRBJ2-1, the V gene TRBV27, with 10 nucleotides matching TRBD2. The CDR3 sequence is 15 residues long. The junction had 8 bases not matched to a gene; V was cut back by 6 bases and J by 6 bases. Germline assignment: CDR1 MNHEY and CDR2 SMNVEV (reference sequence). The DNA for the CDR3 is TGTGCCAGCAGGTCGAGCGGGAGGGCCTCCAATGAGCAGTTCTTC. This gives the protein CASRSSGRASNEQFF.

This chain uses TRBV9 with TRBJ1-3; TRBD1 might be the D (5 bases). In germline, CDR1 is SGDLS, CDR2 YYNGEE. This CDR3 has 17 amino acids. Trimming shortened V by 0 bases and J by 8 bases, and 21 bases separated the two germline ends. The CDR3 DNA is TGTGCCAGCAGCGTAGGAGCCGACCAGACGGGGGGACACACCATATATTTT. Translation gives CASSVGADQTGGHTIYF.

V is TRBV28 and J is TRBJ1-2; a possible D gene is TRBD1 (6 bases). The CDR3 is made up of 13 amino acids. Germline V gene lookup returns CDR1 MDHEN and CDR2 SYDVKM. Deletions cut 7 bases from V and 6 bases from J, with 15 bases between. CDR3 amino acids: CASTRQVRNGYTF. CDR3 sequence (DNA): TGTGCCAGCACCCGACAGGTCAGGAATGGCTACACCTTC.

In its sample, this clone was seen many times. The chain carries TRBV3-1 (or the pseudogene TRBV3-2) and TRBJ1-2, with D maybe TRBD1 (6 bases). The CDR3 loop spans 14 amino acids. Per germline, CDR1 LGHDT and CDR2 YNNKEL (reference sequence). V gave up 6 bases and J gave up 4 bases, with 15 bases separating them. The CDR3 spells CASREQGRGYGYTF. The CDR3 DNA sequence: TGTGCCAGCAGAGAACAGGGAAGAGGCTATGGCTACACCTTC.

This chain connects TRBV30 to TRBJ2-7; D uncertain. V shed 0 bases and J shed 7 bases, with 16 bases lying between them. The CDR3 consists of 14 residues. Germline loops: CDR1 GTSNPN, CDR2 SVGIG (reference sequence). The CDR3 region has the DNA TGTGCCTGGAGTGTAGGTAGCCTGGTGAGAGAGCAGTACTTC. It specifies CAWSVGSLVREQYF.

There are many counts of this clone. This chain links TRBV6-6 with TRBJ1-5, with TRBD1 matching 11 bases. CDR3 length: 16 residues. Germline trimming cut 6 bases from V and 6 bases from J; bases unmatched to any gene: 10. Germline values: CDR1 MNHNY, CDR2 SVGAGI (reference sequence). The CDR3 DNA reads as TGTGCCAGCAGGACCCCGGACAGGGGGCCCGGTCAGCCCCAGCATTTT. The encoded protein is CASRTPDRGPGQPQHF.

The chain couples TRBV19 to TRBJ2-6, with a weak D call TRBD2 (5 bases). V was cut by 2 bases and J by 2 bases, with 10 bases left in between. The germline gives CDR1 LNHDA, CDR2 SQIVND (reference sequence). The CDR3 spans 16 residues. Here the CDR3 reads CASSIKGATGANVLTF. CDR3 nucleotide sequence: TGTGCCAGTAGTATAAAGGGAGCTACTGGGGCCAACGTCCTGACTTTC.

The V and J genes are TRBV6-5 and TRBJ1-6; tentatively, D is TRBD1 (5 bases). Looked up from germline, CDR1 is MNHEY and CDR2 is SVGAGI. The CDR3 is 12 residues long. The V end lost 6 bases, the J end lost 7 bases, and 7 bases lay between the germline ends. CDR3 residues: CASRPGNSPLHF. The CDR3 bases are TGTGCCAGCAGACCAGGGAATTCACCCCTCCACTTT.

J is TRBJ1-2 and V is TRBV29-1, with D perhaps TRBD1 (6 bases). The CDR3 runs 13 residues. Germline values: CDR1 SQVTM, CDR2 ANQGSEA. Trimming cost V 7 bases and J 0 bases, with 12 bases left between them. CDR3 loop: CSAEDRTNYGYTF. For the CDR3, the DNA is TGCAGCGCCGAGGACAGAACTAACTATGGCTACACCTTC.

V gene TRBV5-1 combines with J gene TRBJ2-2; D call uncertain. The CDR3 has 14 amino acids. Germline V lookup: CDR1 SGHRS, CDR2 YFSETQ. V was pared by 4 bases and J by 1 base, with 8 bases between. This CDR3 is CASSAIQNTGELFF. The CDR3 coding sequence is TGCGCCAGCAGCGCAATACAGAACACCGGGGAGCTGTTTTTT.

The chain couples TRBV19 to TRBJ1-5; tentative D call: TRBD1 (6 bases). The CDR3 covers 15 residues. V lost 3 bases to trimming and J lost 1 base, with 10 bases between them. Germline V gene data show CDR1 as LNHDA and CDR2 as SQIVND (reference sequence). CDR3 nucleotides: TGTGCCAGTAGTATCAGGGGCGAAAGCAATCAGCCCCAGCATTTT. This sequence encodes CASSIRGESNQPQHF.

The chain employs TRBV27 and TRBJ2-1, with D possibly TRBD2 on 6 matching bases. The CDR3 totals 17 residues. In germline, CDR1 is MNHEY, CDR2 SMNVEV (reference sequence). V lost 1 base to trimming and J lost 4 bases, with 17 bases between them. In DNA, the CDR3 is TGTGCCAGCAGTTTATTCCCAGGGTTGACTAGGTACAATGAGCAGTTCTTC. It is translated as CASSLFPGLTRYNEQFF.

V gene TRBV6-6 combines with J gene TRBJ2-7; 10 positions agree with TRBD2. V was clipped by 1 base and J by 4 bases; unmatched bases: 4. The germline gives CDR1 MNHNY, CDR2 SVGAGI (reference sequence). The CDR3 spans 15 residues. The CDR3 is CASSYYPSGSYEQYF. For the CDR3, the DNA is TGTGCCAGCAGTTACTACCCTAGCGGGAGTTACGAGCAGTACTTC.

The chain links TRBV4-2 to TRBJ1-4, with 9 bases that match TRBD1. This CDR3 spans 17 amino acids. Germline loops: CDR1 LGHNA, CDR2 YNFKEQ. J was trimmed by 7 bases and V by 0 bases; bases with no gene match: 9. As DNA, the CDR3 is TGTGCCAGCAGCCAAGAACTACAGGGGGCCGAGTCTGAAAAACTGTTTTTT. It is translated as CASSQELQGAESEKLFF.

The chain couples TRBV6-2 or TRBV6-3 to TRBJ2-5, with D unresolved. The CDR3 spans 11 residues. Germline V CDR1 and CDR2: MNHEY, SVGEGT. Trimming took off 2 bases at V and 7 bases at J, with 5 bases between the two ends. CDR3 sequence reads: CASSYPGTQYF. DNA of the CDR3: TGTGCCAGCAGTTACCCGGGGACCCAGTACTTC.

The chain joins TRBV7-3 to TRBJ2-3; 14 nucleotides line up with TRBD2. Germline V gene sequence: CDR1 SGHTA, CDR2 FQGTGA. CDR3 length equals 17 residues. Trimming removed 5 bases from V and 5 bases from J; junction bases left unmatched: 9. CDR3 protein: CASSLRLAGGPGDTQYF. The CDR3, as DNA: TGTGCCAGCAGCCTAAGACTAGCGGGAGGGCCTGGAGATACGCAGTATTTT.

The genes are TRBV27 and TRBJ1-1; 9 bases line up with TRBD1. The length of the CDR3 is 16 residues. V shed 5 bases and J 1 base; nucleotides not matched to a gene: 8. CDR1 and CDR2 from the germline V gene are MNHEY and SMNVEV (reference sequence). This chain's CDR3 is CASSPGTGNANTEAFF. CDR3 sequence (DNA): TGTGCCAGCAGTCCCGGGACAGGGAATGCGAACACTGAAGCTTTCTTT.

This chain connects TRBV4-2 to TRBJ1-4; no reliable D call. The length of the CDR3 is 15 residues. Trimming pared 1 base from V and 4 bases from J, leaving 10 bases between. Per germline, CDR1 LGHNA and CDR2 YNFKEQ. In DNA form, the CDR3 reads TGTGCCAGCAGCCAAGGATCGGGAAGTAATGAAAAACTGTTTTTT. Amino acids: CASSQGSGSNEKLFF.

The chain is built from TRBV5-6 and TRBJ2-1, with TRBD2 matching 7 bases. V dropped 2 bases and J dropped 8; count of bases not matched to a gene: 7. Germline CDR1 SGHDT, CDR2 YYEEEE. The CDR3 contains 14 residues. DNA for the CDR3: TGTGCCAGCAGCTTTCCAAAGGGGAGGGATGAGCAGTTCTTC. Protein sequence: CASSFPKGRDEQFF.

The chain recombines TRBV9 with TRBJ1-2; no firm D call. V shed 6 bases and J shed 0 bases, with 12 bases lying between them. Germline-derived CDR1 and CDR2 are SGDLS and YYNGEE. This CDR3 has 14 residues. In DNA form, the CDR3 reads TGTGCCAGCACCCTGACAACAACTAACTATGGCTACACCTTC. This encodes CASTLTTTNYGYTF.

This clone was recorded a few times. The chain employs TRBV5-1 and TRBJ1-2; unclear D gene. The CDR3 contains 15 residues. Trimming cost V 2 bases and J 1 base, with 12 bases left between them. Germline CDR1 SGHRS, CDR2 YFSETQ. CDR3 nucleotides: TGCGCCAGCAGCTTACTCCCAGGCGATAACTATGGCTACACCTTC. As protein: CASSLLPGDNYGYTF.

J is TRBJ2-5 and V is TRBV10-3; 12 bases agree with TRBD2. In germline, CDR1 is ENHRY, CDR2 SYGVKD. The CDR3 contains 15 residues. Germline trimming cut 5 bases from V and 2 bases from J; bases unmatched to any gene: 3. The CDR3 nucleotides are TGTGCCATCAGTCGGACTAGCGGGACACAAGAGACCCAGTACTTC. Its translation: CAISRTSGTQETQYF.

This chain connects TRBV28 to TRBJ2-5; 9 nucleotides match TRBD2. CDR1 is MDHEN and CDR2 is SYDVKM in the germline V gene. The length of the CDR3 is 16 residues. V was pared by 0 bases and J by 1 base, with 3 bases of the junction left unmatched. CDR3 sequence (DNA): TGTGCCAGCAGTTTATGGGGTAGCGGGGGCCAAGAGACCCAGTACTTC. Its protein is CASSLWGSGGQETQYF.

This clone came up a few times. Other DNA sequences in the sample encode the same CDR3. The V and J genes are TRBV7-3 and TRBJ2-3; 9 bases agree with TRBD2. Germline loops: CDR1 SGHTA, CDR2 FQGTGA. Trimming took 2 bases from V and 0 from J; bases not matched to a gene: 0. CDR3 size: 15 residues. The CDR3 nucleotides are TGTGCCAGCAGCTTAGCGGGAGGGAGCACAGATACGCAGTATTTT. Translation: CASSLAGGSTDTQYF.